Following are 14 T cell receptor beta chains from one sample sequenced in a study of blood T cell repertoires in COVID-19. Generated by immunoSEQ multiplex PCR, the TCRdb table keeps only in-frame clones and is missing some. There are some 200,000 clones in the sample; approximately 85% occur only once, and around 8% lies in the top ten. Sequencing was done on a sample of peripheral blood. These receptor sequences come from an older woman with acute or convalescent COVID-19.

This clone was detected only a few times. The chain is built from TRBV6-5 and TRBJ1-2, with D perhaps matching TRBD1 (6 bases). Looked up from germline, CDR1 is MNHEY and CDR2 is SVGAGI. The CDR3 sequence is 14 residues long. V lost 9 bases, J lost 6 bases, and 20 bases lay in between. The CDR3 here is CASNREIMSNGYTF. In DNA, the CDR3 is TGTGCCAGTAACAGGGAGATAATGTCTAATGGCTACACCTTC.

The CDR3 sequence: CASSLNRRLNTEAFF. For the CDR3, the DNA is TGTGCCAGCAGCTTAAATCGGAGATTGAACACTGAAGCTTTCTTT. The chain is built from TRBV5-4 and TRBJ1-1; D call uncertain. The CDR3 runs to 15 residues. Looked up from germline, CDR1 is SGHNT and CDR2 is YYREEE (reference sequence). Deletions cut 2 bases from V and 0 bases from J, with 11 bases between.

The rearrangement uses TRBV3-1 (or the pseudogene TRBV3-2) and TRBJ2-5; D perhaps matches TRBD2 (5 bases). This CDR3 contains 16 residues. The V and J ends lost 1 base and 5 bases respectively, with 17 bases between them. Germline-derived CDR1 and CDR2 are LGHDT and YNNKEL (reference sequence). The CDR3 nucleotides are TGTGCCAGCAGCCAAGGGATGTCGATTGGCGGGGAGACCCAGTACTTC. It is translated as CASSQGMSIGGETQYF.

The chain recombines TRBV7-2 with TRBJ1-3; D might be TRBD1 (6 bases). Germline-derived CDR1 and CDR2 are SGHTA and FQGNSA. Trimming pared 5 bases from V and 2 bases from J, leaving 10 bases between. The CDR3 sequence is 14 residues long. DNA of the CDR3: TGTGCCAGCAGCCGGGGACAAGCTGGAAACACCATATATTTT. This sequence encodes CASSRGQAGNTIYF.

V usage is TRBV29-1 and J usage is TRBJ1-1; D ambiguous. The germline V gene has CDR1 SQVTM and CDR2 ANQGSEA. There are 13 residues in the CDR3. V gave up 6 bases and J gave up 1 base, with 12 bases separating them. CDR3 DNA: TGCAGCGTCGCGACTCCTAGGAACACTGAAGCTTTCTTT. This encodes CSVATPRNTEAFF.

This chain uses TRBV27 with TRBJ2-3, with 8 bases that match TRBD1. CDR1 and CDR2 (germline): MNHEY, SMNVEV (reference sequence). Trimming removed 6 bases from V and 3 bases from J; junction bases left unmatched: 5. The CDR3 is 14 residues long. In DNA form, the CDR3 reads TGTGCCAGCAGCCTCAACAGGGGGACAGATACGCAGTATTTT. Translating it yields CASSLNRGTDTQYF.

The chain is built from TRBV18 and TRBJ2-3; 8 bases agree with TRBD2. J was trimmed by 3 bases and V by 3 bases; bases with no gene match: 5. CDR1 KGHSH and CDR2 LQKENI come from the germline V gene. The CDR3 runs to 15 residues. CDR3 region: CASSPGRGRTDTQYF. DNA of the CDR3: TGTGCCAGCTCACCCGGGAGGGGCCGGACAGATACGCAGTATTTT.

This chain uses TRBV5-4 with TRBJ2-7, with D perhaps TRBD2 (6 bases). Germline CDR1 and CDR2: SGHNT and YYREEE (reference sequence). V lost 5 bases, J lost 4 bases, and 10 bases lay in between. The CDR3 is 12 amino acids. CDR3 residues: CASSFGGYEQYF. CDR3 DNA: TGTGCCAGCAGTTTCGGAGGGTACGAGCAGTACTTC.

The chain employs TRBV5-4 and TRBJ1-1; no clear D gene. From germline, CDR1 is SGHNT and CDR2 YYREEE (reference sequence). The V end was cut by 6 bases, the J end by 3 bases, with 15 bases between. CDR3 length: 14 residues. CDR3 sequence reads: CASTPPSGDTEAFF. The CDR3 coding sequence is TGTGCCAGCACCCCCCCCTCCGGGGACACTGAAGCTTTCTTT.

The rearrangement uses TRBV2 and TRBJ2-1; 9 nucleotides align to TRBD2. Trimming removed 6 bases from V and 4 bases from J; junction bases left unmatched: 13. This CDR3 has 17 residues. Looked up from germline, CDR1 is SNHLY and CDR2 is FYNNEI. The CDR3 protein is CASRDRVAGGSYNEQFF. CDR3 DNA: TGTGCCAGCAGGGACCGTGTTGCGGGAGGGAGTTACAATGAGCAGTTCTTC. Drawing the rest from reference TRBV2 and TRBJ2-1, the complete variable domain is EPEVTQTPSHQVTQMGQEVILRCVPISNHLYFYWYRQILGQKVEFLVSFYNNEISEKSEIFDDQFSVERPDGSNFTLKIRSTKLEDSAMYFCASRDRVAGGSYNEQFFGPGTRLTVL.

V usage is TRBV19 and J usage is TRBJ1-5; D is unresolved. Germline V gene data show CDR1 as LNHDA and CDR2 as SQIVND (reference sequence). The CDR3 extends over 17 amino acids. Trimming stripped 3 bases from V and 2 bases from J, with 17 bases between. Here the CDR3 DNA reads TGTGCCAGTAGTATGGGTTGGAGTTCAGCGGGCAATCAGCCCCAGCATTTT. Amino acid sequence: CASSMGWSSAGNQPQHF.

The V call is TRBV18, the J call TRBJ2-3; tentative D call: TRBD2 (5 bases). Looked up from germline, CDR1 is KGHSH and CDR2 is LQKENI. The V and J ends lost 3 bases and 3 bases respectively, with 10 bases between them. This CDR3 is built from 14 residues. The CDR3 coding sequence is TGTGCCAGCTCACCGATGGGAGAAACAGATACGCAGTATTTT. Its translation: CASSPMGETDTQYF.

The rearrangement links TRBV21-1 to TRBJ1-1; TRBD1, as called in the table, went unchecked against the DNA. TRBV21-1 is termed a pseudogene. The CDR3 has 17 residues. The CDR3 is CASSKALRDRDFTEAFF. For the CDR3, the DNA is TGTGCCAGCAGCAAAGCGCTGCGGGACAGGGACTTCACTGAAGCTTTCTTT.

This sequence joins TRBV28 and TRBJ2-7; the D gene is possibly TRBD1 (6 bases). V lost 3 bases to trimming and J lost 2 bases, with 11 bases between them. This CDR3 is 14 amino acids long. CDR1 is MDHEN and CDR2 is SYDVKM in the germline V gene. CDR3 protein: CASSFGRGPYEQYF. The CDR3 DNA sequence: TGTGCCAGCAGTTTCGGCAGGGGTCCCTACGAGCAGTACTTC.